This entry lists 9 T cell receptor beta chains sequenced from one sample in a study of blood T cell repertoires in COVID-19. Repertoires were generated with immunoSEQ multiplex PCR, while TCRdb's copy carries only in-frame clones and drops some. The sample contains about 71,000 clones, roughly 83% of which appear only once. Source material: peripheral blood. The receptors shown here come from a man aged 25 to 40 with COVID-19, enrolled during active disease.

CDR3 in amino acids: CASRGALNTEAFF. The CDR3 DNA follows: TGTGCCAGCAGGGGGGCATTGAACACTGAAGCTTTCTTT. The gene calls are TRBV6-1 and TRBJ1-1; possible D gene TRBD1, 6 bases. This CDR3 contains 13 residues. Germline CDR1 MNHNS, CDR2 SASEGT. V was shortened by 6 bases and J by 0 bases, with 8 bases between the two germline ends.

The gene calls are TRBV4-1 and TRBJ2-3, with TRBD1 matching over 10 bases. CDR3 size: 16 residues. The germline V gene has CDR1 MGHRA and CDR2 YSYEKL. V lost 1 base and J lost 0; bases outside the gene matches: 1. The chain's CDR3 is CASSQGTGGSTDTQYF. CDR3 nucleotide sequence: TGCGCCAGCAGCCAAGGGACAGGGGGGAGCACAGATACGCAGTATTTT.

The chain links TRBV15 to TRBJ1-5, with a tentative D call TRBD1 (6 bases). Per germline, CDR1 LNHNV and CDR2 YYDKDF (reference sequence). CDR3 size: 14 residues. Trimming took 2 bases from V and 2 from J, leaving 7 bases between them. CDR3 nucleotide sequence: TGTGCCACCAGCAGACCAGGGGGCAATCAGCCCCAGCATTTT. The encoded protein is CATSRPGGNQPQHF.

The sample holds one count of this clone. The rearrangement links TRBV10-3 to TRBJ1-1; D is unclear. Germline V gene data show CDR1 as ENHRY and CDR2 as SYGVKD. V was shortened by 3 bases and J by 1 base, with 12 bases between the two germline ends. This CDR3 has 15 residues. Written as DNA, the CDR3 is TGTGCCATCAGTGAAGCGGCAGGAGGGAACACTGAAGCTTTCTTT. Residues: CAISEAAGGNTEAFF.

The CDR3 DNA follows: TGCGCCAGCAGCCCAAAGGCGTCCACAGGGAACACTGAAGCTTTCTTT. This encodes CASSPKASTGNTEAFF. The V and J genes are TRBV4-1 and TRBJ1-1, with D possibly matching TRBD1 (5 bases). Trimming removed 4 bases from V and 1 base from J, with 16 bases in between. The CDR3 has 16 amino acids. Germline lookup yields CDR1 MGHRA and CDR2 YSYEKL.

The CDR3 loop is CASSRGGGRNQPQHF. The CDR3 DNA sequence: TGTGCCAGCAGCCGCGGGGGGGGCAGGAATCAGCCCCAGCATTTT. The genes are TRBV3-1 (or the pseudogene TRBV3-2) and TRBJ1-5; possibly TRBD1 for D (6 bases). Germline V gene data show CDR1 as LGHDT and CDR2 as YNNKEL (reference sequence). Trimming stripped 4 bases from V and 4 bases from J, with 14 bases between. The CDR3 consists of 15 residues.

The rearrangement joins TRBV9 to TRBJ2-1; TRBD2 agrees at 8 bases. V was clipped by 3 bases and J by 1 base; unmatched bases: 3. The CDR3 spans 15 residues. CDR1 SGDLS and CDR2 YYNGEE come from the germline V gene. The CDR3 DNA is TGTGCCAGCAGCGGCTTAGCGGGATCCTACAATGAGCAGTTCTTC. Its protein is CASSGLAGSYNEQFF.

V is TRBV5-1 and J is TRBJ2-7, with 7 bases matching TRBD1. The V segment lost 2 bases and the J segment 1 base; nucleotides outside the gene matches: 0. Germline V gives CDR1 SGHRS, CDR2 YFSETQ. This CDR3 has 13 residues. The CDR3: CASSLQGSYEQYF. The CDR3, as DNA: TGCGCCAGCAGCTTACAGGGGTCCTACGAGCAGTACTTC.

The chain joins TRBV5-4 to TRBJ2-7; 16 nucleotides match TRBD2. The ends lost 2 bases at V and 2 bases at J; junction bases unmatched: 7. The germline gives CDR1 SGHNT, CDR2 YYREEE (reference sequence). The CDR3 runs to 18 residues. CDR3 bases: TGTGCCAGCAGCTTAGGGACTAGCGGGAGGGCGAAAACCTACGAGCAGTACTTC. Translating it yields CASSLGTSGRAKTYEQYF.